The source of this T cell receptor (beta chain) is a study of breast tumors, draining lymph nodes, adjacent tissues. As to this clonotype: Its target is unknown.

CDR1 is SGHRS, CDR2 YFSETQ, per germline. The V segment lost 5 bases and the J segment 3 bases; nucleotides outside the gene matches: 6. The CDR3 spans 14 residues. TCRdb re-called the multiplex PCR reads through MiXCR, storing one row per CDR3 protein. The repertoire consists of some 15,000 distinct CDR3 sequences, with approximately 55% occurring once and the leading ten covering 16%. Study conclusions and caveats: Compared with lymph nodes, tumors were less diverse; compared with nontumor tissue, more.

The source is a female donor with breast cancer. Some clones in this sample may be carry-over from other donors' samples. Sequencing was carried out using tumor-adjacent breast tissue. The gene calls are TRBV5-1 and TRBJ2-7; 9 bases agree with TRBD1. CDR3 nucleotide sequence: TGCGCCAGCAGTACCGGACAGGGGCTCTACGAGCAGTACTTC. This translates into CASSTGQGLYEQYF. Full variable domain (outside the CDR3, taken from reference TRBV5-1 and TRBJ2-7): KAGVTQTPRYLIKTRGQQVTLSCSPISGHRSVSWYQQTPGQGLQFLFEYFSETQRNKGNFPGRFSGRQFSNSRSEMNVSTLELGDSALYLCASSTGQGLYEQYFGPGTRLTVT.